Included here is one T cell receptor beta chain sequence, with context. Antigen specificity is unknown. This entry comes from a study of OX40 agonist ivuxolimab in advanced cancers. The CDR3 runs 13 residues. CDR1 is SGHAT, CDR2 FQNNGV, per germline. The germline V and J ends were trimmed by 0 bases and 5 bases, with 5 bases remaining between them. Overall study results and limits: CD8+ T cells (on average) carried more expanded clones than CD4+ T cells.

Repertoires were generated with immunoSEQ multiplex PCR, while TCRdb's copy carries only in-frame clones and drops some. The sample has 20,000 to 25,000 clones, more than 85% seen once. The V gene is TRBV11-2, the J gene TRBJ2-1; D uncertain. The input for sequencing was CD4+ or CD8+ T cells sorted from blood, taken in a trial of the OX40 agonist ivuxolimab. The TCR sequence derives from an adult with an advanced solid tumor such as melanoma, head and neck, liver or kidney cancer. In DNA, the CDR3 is TGTGCCAGCAGCTTAGATCCGAACAATGAGCAGTTCTTC. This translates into CASSLDPNNEQFF. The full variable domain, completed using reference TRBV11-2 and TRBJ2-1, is EAGVAQSPRYKIIEKRQSVAFWCNPISGHATLYWYQQILGQGPKLLIQFQNNGVVDDSQLPKDRFSAERLKGVDSTLKIQPAKLEDSAVYLCASSLDPNNEQFFGPGTRLTVL.